This TCR beta chain is from a study of blood T cell repertoires in COVID-19. Repertoires were generated with immunoSEQ multiplex PCR, while TCRdb's copy carries only in-frame clones and drops some. The table has approximately 27,000 clones, 88% seen once. The TCR originated in a woman aged 50 to 65 with active COVID-19. The sample consisted of peripheral blood.

The CDR3 here is CASSQDSGGGFTEAFF. For the CDR3, the DNA is TGCGCCAGCAGCCAAGACTCAGGAGGGGGCTTCACTGAAGCTTTCTTT. The rearrangement joins TRBV4-1 to TRBJ1-1; 7 bases line up with TRBD1. The germline V gene has CDR1 MGHRA and CDR2 YSYEKL. The CDR3 length is 16 residues. V shed 0 bases and J 4 bases; nucleotides not matched to a gene: 8.